This entry features one TCR beta chain sequence. This sample was taken from a study of cytomegalovirus exposure and HLA in healthy donors. The method was immunoSEQ multiplex PCR; TCRdb's version includes in-frame clones alone and lacks a portion of them. This repertoire shows fewer than 350,000 clones, roughly 90% found once; its top ten account for roughly 1%. The receptor was derived from a woman under 30 in good health and CMV-seronegative. Source material: PBMCs.

CDR3 loop: CASRGLAGEGETQYF. DNA for the CDR3: TGTGCCAGCAGAGGACTAGCGGGAGAAGGAGAGACCCAGTACTTC. The J gene is TRBJ2-5, the V gene TRBV25-1; TRBD2 aligns across 13 bases. V lost 6 bases and J lost 4; bases outside the gene matches: 5. The CDR3 consists of 15 residues. Germline lookup yields CDR1 MGHDK and CDR2 SYGVNS.